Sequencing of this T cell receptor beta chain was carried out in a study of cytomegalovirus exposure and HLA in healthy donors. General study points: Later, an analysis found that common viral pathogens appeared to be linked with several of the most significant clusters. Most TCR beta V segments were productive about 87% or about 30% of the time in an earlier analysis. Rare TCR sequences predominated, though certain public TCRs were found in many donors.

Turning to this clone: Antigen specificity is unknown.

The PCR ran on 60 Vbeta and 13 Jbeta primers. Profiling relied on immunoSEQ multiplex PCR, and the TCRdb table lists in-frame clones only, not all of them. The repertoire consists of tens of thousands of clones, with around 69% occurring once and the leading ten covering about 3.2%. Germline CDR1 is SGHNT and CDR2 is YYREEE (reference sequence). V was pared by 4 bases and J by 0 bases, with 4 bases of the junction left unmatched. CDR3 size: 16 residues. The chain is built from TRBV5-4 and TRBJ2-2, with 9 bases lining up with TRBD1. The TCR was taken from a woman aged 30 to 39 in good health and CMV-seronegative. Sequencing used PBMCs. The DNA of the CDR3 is TGTGCCAGCAGCGACGACAGGGGGGCGAACACCGGGGAGCTGTTTTTT. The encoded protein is CASSDDRGANTGELFF.